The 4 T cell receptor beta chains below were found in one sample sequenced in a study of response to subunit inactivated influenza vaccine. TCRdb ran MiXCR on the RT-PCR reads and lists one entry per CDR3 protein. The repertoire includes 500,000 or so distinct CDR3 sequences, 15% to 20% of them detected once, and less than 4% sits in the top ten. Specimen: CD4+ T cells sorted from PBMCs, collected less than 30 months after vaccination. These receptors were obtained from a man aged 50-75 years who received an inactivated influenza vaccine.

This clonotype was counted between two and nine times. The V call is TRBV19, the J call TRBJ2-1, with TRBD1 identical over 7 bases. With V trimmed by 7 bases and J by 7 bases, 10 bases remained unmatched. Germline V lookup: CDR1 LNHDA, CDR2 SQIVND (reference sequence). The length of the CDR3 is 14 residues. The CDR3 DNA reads TGTGCCAGTAACTTGGACAGGTCGAATAATGAGCAGTTCTTC. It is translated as CASNLDRSNNEQFF.

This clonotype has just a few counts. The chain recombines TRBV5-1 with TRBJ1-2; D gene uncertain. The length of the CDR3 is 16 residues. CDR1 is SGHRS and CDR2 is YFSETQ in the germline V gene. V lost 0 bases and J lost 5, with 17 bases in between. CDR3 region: CASSLGSTPALYGYTF. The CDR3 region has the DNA TGCGCCAGCAGCTTGGGATCAACCCCGGCGCTTTATGGCTACACCTTC.

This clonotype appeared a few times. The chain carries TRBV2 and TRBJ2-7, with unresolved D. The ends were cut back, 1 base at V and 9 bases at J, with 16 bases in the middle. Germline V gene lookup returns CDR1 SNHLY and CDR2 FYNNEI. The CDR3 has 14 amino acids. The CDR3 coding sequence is TGTGCCAGCAGTGAAGGTGGAAATGGGCGAACGCAGTACTTC. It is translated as CASSEGGNGRTQYF. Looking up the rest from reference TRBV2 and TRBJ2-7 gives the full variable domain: EPEVTQTPSHQVTQMGQEVILRCVPISNHLYFYWYRQILGQKVEFLVSFYNNEISEKSEIFDDQFSVERPDGSNFTLKIRSTKLEDSAMYFCASSEGGNGRTQYFGPGTRLTVT.

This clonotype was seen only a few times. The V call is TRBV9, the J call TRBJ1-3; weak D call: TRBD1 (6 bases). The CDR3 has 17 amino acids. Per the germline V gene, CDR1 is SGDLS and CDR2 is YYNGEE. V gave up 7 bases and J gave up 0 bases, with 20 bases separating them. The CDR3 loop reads CASAKAGGAVSGNTIYF. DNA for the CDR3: TGTGCCAGCGCCAAAGCGGGGGGCGCAGTCTCTGGAAACACCATATATTTT.